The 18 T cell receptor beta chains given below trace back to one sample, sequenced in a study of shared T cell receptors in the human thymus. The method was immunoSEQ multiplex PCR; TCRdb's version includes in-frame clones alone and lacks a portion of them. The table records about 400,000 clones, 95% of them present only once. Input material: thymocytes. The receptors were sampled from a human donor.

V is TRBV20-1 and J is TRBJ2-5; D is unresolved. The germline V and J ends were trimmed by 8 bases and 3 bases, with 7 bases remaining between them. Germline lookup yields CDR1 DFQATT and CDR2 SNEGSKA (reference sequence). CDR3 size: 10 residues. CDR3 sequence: CSNQEETQYF. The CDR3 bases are TGCAGTAATCAGGAAGAGACCCAGTACTTC.

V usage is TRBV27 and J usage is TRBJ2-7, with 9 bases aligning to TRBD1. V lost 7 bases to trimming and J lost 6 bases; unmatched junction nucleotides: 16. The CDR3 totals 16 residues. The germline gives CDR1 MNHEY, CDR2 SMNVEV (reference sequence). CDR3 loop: CASNYRGRPSSPEQYF. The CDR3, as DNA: TGTGCCAGCAACTACAGGGGGCGGCCCAGTTCCCCCGAGCAGTACTTC.

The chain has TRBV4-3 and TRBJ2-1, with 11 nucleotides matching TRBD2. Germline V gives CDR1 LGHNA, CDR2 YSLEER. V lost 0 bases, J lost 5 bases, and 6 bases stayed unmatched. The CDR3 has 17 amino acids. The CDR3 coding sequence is TGCGCCAGCAGCCAAGAAATGACTAGCGGGGAAAACAATGAGCAGTTCTTC. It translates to CASSQEMTSGENNEQFF.

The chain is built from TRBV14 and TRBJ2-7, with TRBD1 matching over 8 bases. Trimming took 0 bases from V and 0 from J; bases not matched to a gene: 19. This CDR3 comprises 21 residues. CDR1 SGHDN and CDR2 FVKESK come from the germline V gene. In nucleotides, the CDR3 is TGTGCCAGCAGCCAAGATGATTTGGCAGGGGGCCTTTCCCTTAGCTCCTACGAGCAGTACTTC. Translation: CASSQDDLAGGLSLSSYEQYF.

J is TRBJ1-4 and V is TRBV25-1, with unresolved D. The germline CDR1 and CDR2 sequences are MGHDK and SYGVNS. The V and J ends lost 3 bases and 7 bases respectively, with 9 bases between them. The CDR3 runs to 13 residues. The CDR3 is CASSEVQLEKLFF. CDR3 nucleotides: TGTGCCAGCAGTGAGGTCCAGCTTGAAAAACTGTTTTTT. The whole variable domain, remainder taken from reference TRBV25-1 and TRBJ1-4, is EADIYQTPRYLVIGTGKKITLECSQTMGHDKMYWYQQDPGMELHLIHYSYGVNSTEKGDLSSESTVSRIRTEHFPLTLESARPSHTSQYLCASSEVQLEKLFFGSGTQLSVL.

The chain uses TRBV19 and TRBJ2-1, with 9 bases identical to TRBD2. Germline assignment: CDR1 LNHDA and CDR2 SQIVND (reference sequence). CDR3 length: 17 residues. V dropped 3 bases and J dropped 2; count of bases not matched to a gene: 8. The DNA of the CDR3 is TGTGCCAGTAGTATCGCCGGCGGGAGGGCCGCCTACAATGAGCAGTTCTTC. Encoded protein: CASSIAGGRAAYNEQFF.

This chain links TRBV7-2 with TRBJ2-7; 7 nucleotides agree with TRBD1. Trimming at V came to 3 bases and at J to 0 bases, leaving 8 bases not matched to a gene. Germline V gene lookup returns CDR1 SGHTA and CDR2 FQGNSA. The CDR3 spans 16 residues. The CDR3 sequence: CASSLTGSLSSYEQYF. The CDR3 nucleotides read TGTGCCAGCAGCTTGACAGGGTCCCTAAGCTCCTACGAGCAGTACTTC.

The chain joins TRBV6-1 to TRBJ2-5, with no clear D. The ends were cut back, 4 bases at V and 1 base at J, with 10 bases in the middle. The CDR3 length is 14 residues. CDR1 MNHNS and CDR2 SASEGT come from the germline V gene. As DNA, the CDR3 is TGTGCCAGCAGTGGGGCGTGGGGCCAAGAGACCCAGTACTTC. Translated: CASSGAWGQETQYF.

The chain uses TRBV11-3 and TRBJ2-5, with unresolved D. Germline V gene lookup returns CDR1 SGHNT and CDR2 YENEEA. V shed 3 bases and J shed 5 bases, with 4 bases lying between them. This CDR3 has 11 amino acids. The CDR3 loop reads CASSFGETQYF. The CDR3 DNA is TGTGCCAGCAGCTTTGGGGAGACCCAGTACTTC.

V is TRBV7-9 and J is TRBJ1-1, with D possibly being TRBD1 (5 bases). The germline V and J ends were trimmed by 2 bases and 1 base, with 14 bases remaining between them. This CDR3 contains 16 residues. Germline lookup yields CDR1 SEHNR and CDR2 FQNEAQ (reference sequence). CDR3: CASSLSRDRPNTEAFF. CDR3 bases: TGTGCCAGCAGCTTAAGCCGAGACAGACCGAACACTGAAGCTTTCTTT.

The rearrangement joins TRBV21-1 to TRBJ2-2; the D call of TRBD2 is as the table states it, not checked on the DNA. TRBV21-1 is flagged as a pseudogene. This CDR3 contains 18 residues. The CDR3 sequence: CASSKERSLAGANRELFF. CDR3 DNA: TGTGCCAGCAGCAAAGAAAGAAGTCTAGCGGGCGCTAATAGGGAGCTGTTTTTT.

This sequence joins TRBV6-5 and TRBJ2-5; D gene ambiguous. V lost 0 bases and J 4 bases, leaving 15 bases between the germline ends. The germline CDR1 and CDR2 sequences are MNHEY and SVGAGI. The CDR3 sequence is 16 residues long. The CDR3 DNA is TGTGCCAGCAGTTACTCGAGTTTGGCTATACTAGAGACCCAGTACTTC. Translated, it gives CASSYSSLAILETQYF.

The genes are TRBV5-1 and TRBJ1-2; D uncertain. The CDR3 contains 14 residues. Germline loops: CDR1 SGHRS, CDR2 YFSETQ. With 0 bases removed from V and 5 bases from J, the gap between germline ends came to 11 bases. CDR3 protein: CASSLERDVYGYTF. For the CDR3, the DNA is TGCGCCAGCAGCTTGGAGCGGGATGTTTATGGCTACACCTTC. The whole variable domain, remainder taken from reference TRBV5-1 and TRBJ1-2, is KAGVTQTPRYLIKTRGQQVTLSCSPISGHRSVSWYQQTPGQGLQFLFEYFSETQRNKGNFPGRFSGRQFSNSRSEMNVSTLELGDSALYLCASSLERDVYGYTFGSGTRLTVV.

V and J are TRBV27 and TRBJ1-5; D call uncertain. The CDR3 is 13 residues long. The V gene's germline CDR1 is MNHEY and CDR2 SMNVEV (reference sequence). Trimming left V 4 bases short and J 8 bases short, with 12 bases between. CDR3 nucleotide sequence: TGTGCCAGCAGTTCAACACCCATCAAGCCCCAGCATTTT. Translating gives CASSSTPIKPQHF.

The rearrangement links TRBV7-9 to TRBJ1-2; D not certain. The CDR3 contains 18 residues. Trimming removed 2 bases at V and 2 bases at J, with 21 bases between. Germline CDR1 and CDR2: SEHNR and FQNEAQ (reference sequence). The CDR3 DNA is TGTGCCAGCAGCTTATTGGGAACAGTCCCACTTCGGAACTATGGCTACACCTTC. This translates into CASSLLGTVPLRNYGYTF.

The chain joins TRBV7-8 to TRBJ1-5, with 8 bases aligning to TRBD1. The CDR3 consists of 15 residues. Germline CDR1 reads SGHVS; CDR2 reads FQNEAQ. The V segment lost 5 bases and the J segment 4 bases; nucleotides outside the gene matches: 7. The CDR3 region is CASSRQGNRNQPQHF. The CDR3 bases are TGTGCCAGCAGCCGACAGGGGAATCGGAATCAGCCCCAGCATTTT.

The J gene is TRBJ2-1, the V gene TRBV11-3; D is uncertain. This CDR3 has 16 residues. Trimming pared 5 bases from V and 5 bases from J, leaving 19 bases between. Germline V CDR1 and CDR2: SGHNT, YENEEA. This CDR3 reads CASSPSWWASDNEQFF. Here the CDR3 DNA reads TGTGCCAGCAGCCCCTCGTGGTGGGCATCCGACAATGAGCAGTTCTTC.

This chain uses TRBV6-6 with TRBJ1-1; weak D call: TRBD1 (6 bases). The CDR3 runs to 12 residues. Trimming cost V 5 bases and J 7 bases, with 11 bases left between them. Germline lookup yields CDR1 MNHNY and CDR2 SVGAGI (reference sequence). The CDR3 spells CASSTQGSEAFF. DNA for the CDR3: TGTGCCAGCAGTACACAGGGAAGTGAAGCTTTCTTT.